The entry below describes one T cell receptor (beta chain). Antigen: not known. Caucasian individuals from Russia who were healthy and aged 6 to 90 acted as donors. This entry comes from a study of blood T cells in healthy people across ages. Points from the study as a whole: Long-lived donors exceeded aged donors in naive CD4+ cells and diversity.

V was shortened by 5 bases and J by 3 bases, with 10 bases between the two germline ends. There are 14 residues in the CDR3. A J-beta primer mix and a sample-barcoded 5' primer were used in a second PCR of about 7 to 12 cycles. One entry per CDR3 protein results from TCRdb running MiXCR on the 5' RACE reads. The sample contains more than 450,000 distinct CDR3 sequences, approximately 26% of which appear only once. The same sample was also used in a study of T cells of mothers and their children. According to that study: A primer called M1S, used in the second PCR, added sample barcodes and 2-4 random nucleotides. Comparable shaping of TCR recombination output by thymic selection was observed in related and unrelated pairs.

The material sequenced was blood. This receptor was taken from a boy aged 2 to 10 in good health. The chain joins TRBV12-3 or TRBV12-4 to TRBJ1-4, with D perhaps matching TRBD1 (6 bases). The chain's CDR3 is CASSPDSPNEKLFF. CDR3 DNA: TGTGCCAGCAGTCCGGACAGCCCTAATGAAAAACTGTTTTTT.